This T cell receptor (beta chain) comes out of a study of CD8+ T cells in alopecia areata. This clone was recorded only once. The treatment was: oral pan-JAK inhibitor, 5-10 mg twice daily. In alopecia areata patients, both lesional scalp punch biopsies and peripheral blood were collected. PBMCs served as the source from which CD4+ and CD8+ T cells were sorted. Germline V lookup: CDR1 MGHRA, CDR2 YSYEKL. Trimming took 6 bases from V and 1 from J; bases not matched to a gene: 2. The CDR3 contains 14 residues. cDNA prepared by RNA extraction and subsequent reverse transcription served as the template for sequencing. TCRdb keeps only in-frame clones here, not all; method: immunoSEQ multiplex PCR. The table has roughly 170,000 clones, roughly three fifths seen once; the top ten hold approximately 12%.

The receptor was derived from a human donor with alopecia areata. The sequenced sample was CD8+ T cells sorted from blood, obtained at week 24, from a patient treated with tofacitinib. The chain is built from TRBV4-1 and TRBJ2-3; 9 nucleotides match TRBD1. The DNA of the CDR3 is TGCGCCAGCAGTCGGACAGGGGGCACAGATACGCAGTATTTT. Protein: CASSRTGGTDTQYF.